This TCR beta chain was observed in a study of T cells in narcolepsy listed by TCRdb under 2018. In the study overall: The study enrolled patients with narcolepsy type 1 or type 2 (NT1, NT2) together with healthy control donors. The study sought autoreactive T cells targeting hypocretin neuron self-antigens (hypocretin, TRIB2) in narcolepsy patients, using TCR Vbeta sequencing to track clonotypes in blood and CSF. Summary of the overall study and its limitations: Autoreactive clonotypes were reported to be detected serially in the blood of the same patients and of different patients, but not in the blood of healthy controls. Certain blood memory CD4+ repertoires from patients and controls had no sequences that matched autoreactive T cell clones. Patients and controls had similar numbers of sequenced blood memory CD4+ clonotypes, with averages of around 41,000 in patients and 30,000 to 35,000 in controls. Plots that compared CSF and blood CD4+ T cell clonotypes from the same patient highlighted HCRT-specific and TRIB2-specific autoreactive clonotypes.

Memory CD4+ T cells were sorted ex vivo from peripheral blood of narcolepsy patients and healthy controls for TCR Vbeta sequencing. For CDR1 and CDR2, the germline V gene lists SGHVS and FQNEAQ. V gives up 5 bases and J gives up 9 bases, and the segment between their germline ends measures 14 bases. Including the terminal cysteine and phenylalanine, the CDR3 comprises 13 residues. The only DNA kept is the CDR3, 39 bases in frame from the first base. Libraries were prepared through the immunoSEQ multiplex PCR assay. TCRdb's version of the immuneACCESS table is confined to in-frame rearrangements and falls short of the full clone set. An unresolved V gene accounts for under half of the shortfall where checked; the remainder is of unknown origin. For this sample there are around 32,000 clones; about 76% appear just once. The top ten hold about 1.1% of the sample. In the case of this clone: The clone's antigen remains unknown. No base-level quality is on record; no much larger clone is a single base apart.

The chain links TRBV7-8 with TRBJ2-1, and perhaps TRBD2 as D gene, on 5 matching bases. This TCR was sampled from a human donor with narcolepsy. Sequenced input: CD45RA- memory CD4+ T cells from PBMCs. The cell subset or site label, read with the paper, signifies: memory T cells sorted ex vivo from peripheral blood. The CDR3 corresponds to CASSIHRAGEQFF. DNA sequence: TGTGCCAGCAGCATCCACCGGGCGGGTGAGCAGTTCTTC.